These T cell receptor beta chains were read from a single sample in a study of spatial heterogeneity in lung cancer. MiXCR, applied by TCRdb to the 5' RACE reads, yields one record per CDR3 protein. The data contain 40,000 or so distinct CDR3 sequences, about 10% of them singletons. The material was PBMCs, obtained at follow-up. The receptors come from a female donor with early-stage non-small cell lung cancer. The CDR3 runs from the conserved cysteine through the conserved F or W. Each record gives: V gene, J gene, D gene, clone size, CDR3 protein, CDR3 DNA. A D gene is named only where the DNA matches it firmly. Only some rows state a clone size, as once, few, many or a class for expanded clones.

>TRBV6-4|TRBJ2-1|TRBD2|few
CASRSSGGGNEQFF
TGTGCCAGCAGATCGAGCGGGGGAGGTAATGAGCAGTTCTTC
>TRBV20-1|TRBJ1-5|NA|many
CSARSTQPQHF
TGCAGTGCCCGTAGTACTCAGCCCCAGCATTTT
>TRBV20-1|TRBJ2-6|TRBD1|many
CSAGTGPSGANVLTF
TGCAGTGCCGGGACAGGCCCCTCTGGGGCCAACGTCCTGACTTTC
>TRBV4-1|TRBJ1-2|NA|many
CASSQSFQPNGYTF
TGCGCCAGCAGCCAGAGTTTTCAGCCAAATGGCTACACCTTC
>TRBV4-1|TRBJ1-6|TRBD1|NA
CASSHLSLQGRNSPLHF
TGCGCCAGCAGCCACCTCTCACTACAGGGGAGGAATTCACCCCTCCACTTT
>TRBV7-2|TRBJ2-7|NA|many
CASSPGDGSEQYF
TGTGCCAGCAGCCCCGGCGACGGTTCCGAGCAGTACTTC
>TRBV9|TRBJ2-1|TRBD2|many
CASSVGAGGPAEQFF
TGTGCCAGCAGCGTAGGGGCGGGGGGACCCGCAGAGCAGTTCTTC
>TRBV28|TRBJ1-5|NA|NA
CASRDRSQPQHF
TGTGCCAGCAGAGACCGAAGTCAGCCCCAGCATTTT
>TRBV19|TRBJ2-1|TRBD2|NA
CASSTGGNEQFF
TGTGCCAGTAGTACGGGGGGGAATGAGCAGTTCTTC
>TRBV20-1|TRBJ2-7|TRBD2|NA
CSAREGRGVSYEQYF
TGCAGTGCTAGAGAAGGGCGGGGGGTTTCCTACGAGCAGTACTTC
>TRBV28|TRBJ2-7|TRBD1|medium-sized
CASSFGTGIQYF
TGTGCCAGCAGTTTCGGGACAGGGATCCAGTACTTC
>TRBV5-4|TRBJ2-1|NA|NA
CASSLQGYERFF
TGTGCCAGCAGCTTGCAAGGCTACGAGCGGTTCTTC
>TRBV2|TRBJ1-1|NA|NA
CASSEEFGAGAFF
TGTGCCAGCAGTGAAGAGTTCGGGGCGGGGGCTTTCTTT
>TRBV9|TRBJ2-3|TRBD2|NA
CATSRGSSTDTQYF
TGTGCCACTTCGCGGGGGTCTAGCACAGATACGCAGTATTTT
>TRBV29-1|TRBJ1-2|NA|few
CSVSVGRYGYTF
TGCAGCGTTAGCGTGGGCCGGTATGGCTACACCTTC
>TRBV20-1|TRBJ2-1|TRBD2|medium-sized
CSATQLAGSHNEQFF
TGCAGTGCTACCCAACTAGCGGGGTCTCATAATGAGCAGTTCTTC
>TRBV5-5|TRBJ1-3|NA|few
CASSLDGLSGNTIYF
TGTGCCAGCAGCTTGGACGGCCTCTCTGGAAACACCATATATTTT
>TRBV13|TRBJ2-2|NA|few
CASSLGRRGELFF
TGTGCCAGCAGCTTAGGACGGCGCGGGGAGCTGTTTTTT
>TRBV12-3/TRBV12-4|TRBJ1-3|NA|NA
CASSIDRSSGNTIYF
TGTGCCAGCAGTATCGACAGGTCCTCTGGAAACACCATATATTTT
>TRBV9|TRBJ2-7|NA|few
CASSVTGTGSYEQYF
TGTGCCAGCAGCGTGACCGGGACCGGATCCTACGAGCAGTACTTC
>TRBV6-2/TRBV6-3|TRBJ2-2|NA|many
CASSPFGRAGGELFF
TGTGCCAGCAGTCCCTTCGGCAGGGCCGGCGGGGAGCTGTTTTTT
>TRBV29-1|TRBJ1-5|TRBD1|many
CSVSDRGLNQPQHF
TGCAGCGTCTCAGACAGGGGGCTCAATCAGCCCCAGCATTTT
>TRBV28|TRBJ2-3|TRBD1|few
CASSFQGAQRQEDTQYF
TGTGCCAGCAGTTTCCAGGGGGCGCAGCGACAAGAAGATACGCAGTATTTT
>TRBV14|TRBJ2-7|NA|NA
CASSQVSLGEQYF
TGTGCCAGCAGCCAAGTAAGCCTGGGGGAGCAGTACTTC
>TRBV5-1|TRBJ1-4|TRBD1|NA
CASSATSPGDSHGGKLFF
TGCGCCAGCAGCGCAACCTCCCCGGGGGACAGCCATGGGGGAAAACTGTTTTTT
>TRBV7-8|TRBJ1-6|NA|many
CASSLGTDNSPLHF
TGTGCCAGCAGCTTAGGGACAGATAATTCACCCCTCCACTTT
>TRBV5-4|TRBJ2-7|NA|few
CASSFPGLTYEQYF
TGTGCCAGCAGCTTTCCGGGACTGACGTACGAGCAGTACTTC
>TRBV9|TRBJ2-3|TRBD2|NA
CASSASGGYTDTQYF
TGTGCCAGCAGCGCTAGCGGAGGCTACACAGATACGCAGTATTTT
>TRBV7-3|TRBJ2-1|TRBD2|NA
CASSPGVRGGGGNEQFF
TGTGCCAGCAGCCCCGGTGTGCGGGGGGGCGGTGGCAATGAGCAGTTCTTC
>TRBV6-2/TRBV6-3|TRBJ2-5|NA|many
CASRPRGREETQYF
TGTGCCAGCCGCCCCCGCGGCAGAGAAGAGACCCAGTACTTC
>TRBV29-1|TRBJ1-2|NA|few
CSVRGLNYGYTF
TGCAGCGTGAGGGGGTTGAACTATGGCTACACCTTC
>TRBV7-2|TRBJ1-1|TRBD1|few
CASSWGDREVEAFF
TGTGCCAGCAGCTGGGGGGACAGAGAGGTTGAAGCTTTCTTT
>TRBV3-1|TRBJ2-2|NA|NA
CASSQVEQTGELFF
TGTGCCAGCAGCCAAGTTGAACAAACCGGGGAGCTGTTTTTT
>TRBV18|TRBJ2-7|NA|few
CASSPPGASYEQYF
TGTGCCAGCTCACCCCCCGGGGCTAGCTACGAGCAGTACTTC
>TRBV4-1|TRBJ2-5|NA|many
CASSPPRVGGETQYF
TGCGCCAGCAGCCCCCCCAGGGTTGGGGGAGAGACCCAGTACTTC
>TRBV6-2/TRBV6-3|TRBJ2-3|TRBD1|few
CASSFGTGGRDTQYF
TGTGCCAGCAGTTTCGGGACAGGGGGCAGGGATACGCAGTATTTT
>TRBV4-2|TRBJ2-1|TRBD2|NA
CASSRLAGGGLNEQFF
TGTGCCAGCAGCCGTTTAGCGGGGGGAGGCTTAAATGAGCAGTTCTTC